These 6 T cell receptor beta chains were all obtained from the same sample, sequenced in a study of T cell repertoires in cytomegalovirus infection. Antigens of these TCRs are unknown. Using its own MiXCR run on the reads, TCRdb lists one record per CDR3 protein. Among a few hundred thousand distinct CDR3 sequences listed, around two fifths were seen once. The sequencing here drew on cultured PBMCs, taken from culture after CMV antigen stimulation. The receptors were sampled from a human donor in good health (CMV status not recorded). Some clones in this sample may be carry-over from other donors' samples.

J is TRBJ1-6 and V is TRBV7-9; D is undetermined. The CDR3 is 16 amino acids. Germline CDR1 reads SEHNR; CDR2 reads FQNEAQ (reference sequence). V lost 1 base and J 8 bases, leaving 15 bases between the germline ends. The CDR3 reads CASSLVIPPDHSPLHF. The DNA of the CDR3 is TGTGCCAGCAGCTTAGTGATTCCCCCGGACCATTCACCCCTCCACTTT.

This sequence joins TRBV5-4 and TRBJ1-5; D gene unclear. CDR1 and CDR2 (germline): SGHNT, YYREEE (reference sequence). The CDR3 extends over 15 amino acids. Trimming left V 0 bases short and J 3 bases short, with 10 bases between. The CDR3 protein is CASSLDGQFNQPQHF. In nucleotides, the CDR3 is TGTGCCAGCAGCTTGGACGGGCAGTTCAATCAGCCCCAGCATTTT.

This chain links TRBV19 with TRBJ2-3; 10 bases are a match to TRBD2. Germline V gene sequence: CDR1 LNHDA, CDR2 SQIVND (reference sequence). V was pared by 7 bases and J by 4 bases, with 5 bases of the junction left unmatched. This CDR3 has 14 residues. The DNA of the CDR3 is TGTGCCAGTATGAGCGGGAGGGATTCAGATACGCAGTATTTT. It specifies CASMSGRDSDTQYF.

The rearrangement uses TRBV7-9 and TRBJ2-1, with D possibly being TRBD1 or TRBD2 (5 bases each). Between the trimmed V and J ends, which lost 7 bases and 10 bases, there was a span of 17 bases. The CDR3 loop spans 13 amino acids. From germline, CDR1 is SEHNR and CDR2 FQNEAQ (reference sequence). The CDR3 is CASNTGALTEQFF. In DNA form, the CDR3 reads TGTGCCAGCAACACCGGGGCACTAACCGAGCAGTTCTTC.

This chain connects TRBV7-2 to TRBJ2-7; 7 bases agree with TRBD1. CDR1 SGHTA and CDR2 FQGNSA come from the germline V gene. V lost 4 bases to trimming and J lost 2 bases; unmatched junction nucleotides: 8. The CDR3 extends over 15 amino acids. The CDR3 spells CASSYRTGDTYEQYF. In DNA, the CDR3 is TGTGCCAGCAGCTATAGGACAGGCGATACCTACGAGCAGTACTTC.

The chain is built from TRBV2 and TRBJ1-5; a weak D match, TRBD1 (6 bases). Germline CDR1 reads SNHLY; CDR2 reads FYNNEI. The CDR3 is 15 residues long. The V end was cut by 4 bases, the J end by 0 bases, with 10 bases between. DNA for the CDR3: TGTGCCAGCAGTGGGGGGCAGCTTAGCAATCAGCCCCAGCATTTT. Amino acids: CASSGGQLSNQPQHF.